The source of this TCR beta chain is a study of radiotherapy plus CTLA-4 blockade in lung cancer. Turning to the study itself: Objective response was observed in roughly 20% of patients, and disease control in approximately 33%. Study-level results: After treatment with radiotherapy plus ipilimumab, TCR clones that came from the tumor expanded in blood.

V was cut by 0 bases and J by 13 bases, with 21 bases left in between. The CDR3 runs to 16 residues. In germline, CDR1 is KGHSH, CDR2 LQKENI. The protocol was immunoSEQ multiplex PCR, while the TCRdb copy is restricted to in-frame clones and leaves out a portion. The top ten clones hold approximately 3.6% of a sample with some 23,000 clones, over 70% of them seen once. This clone was recorded a few times. Antigen specificity is unknown. The study treated chemo-refractory metastatic non-small-cell lung cancer patients with focal radiation plus ipilimumab CTLA-4 blockade. This receptor was identified in a human donor with non-small cell lung cancer who had stable disease on radiotherapy plus ipilimumab. The source was peripheral blood, collected from a patient treated with radiotherapy plus ipilimumab. The V gene is TRBV18, the J gene TRBJ1-4; tentatively, D is TRBD1 (6 bases). The CDR3 is CASSPPQGGALGGLFF. The CDR3, as DNA: TGTGCCAGCTCACCACCACAGGGAGGCGCATTGGGAGGACTGTTTTTT.